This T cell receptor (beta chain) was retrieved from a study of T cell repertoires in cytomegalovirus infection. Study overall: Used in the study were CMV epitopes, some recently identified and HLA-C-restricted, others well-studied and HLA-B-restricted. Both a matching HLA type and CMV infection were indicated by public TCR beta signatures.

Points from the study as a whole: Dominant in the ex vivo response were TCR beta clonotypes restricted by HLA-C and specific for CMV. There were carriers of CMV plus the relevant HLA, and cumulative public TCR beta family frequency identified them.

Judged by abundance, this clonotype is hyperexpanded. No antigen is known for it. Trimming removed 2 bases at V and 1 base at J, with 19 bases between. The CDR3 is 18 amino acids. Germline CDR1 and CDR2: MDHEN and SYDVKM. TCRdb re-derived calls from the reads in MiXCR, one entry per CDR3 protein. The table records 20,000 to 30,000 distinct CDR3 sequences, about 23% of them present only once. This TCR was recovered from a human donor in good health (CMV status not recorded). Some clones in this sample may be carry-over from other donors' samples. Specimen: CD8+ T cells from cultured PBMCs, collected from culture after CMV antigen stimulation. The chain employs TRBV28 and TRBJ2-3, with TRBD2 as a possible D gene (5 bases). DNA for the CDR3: TGTGCCAGCAGTTTAGAGGACTTAGGGCCTTTGGGCACAGATACGCAGTATTTT. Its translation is CASSLEDLGPLGTDTQYF.